This passage covers 15 T cell receptor beta chains from one sample sequenced in a study of long-term antiretroviral therapy in people with HIV. Assay version v3.0 of immunoSEQ was used, and it was run at survey level. Assay used: immunoSEQ multiplex PCR; TCRdb lists only in-frame clones, some missing. The profile shows tens of thousands of clones, 80% of them singletons. Here the sequenced sample was unsorted PBMCs, taken 0.3 years after starting antiretroviral therapy. The receptors derive from a man in his forties or fifties with HIV.

The rearrangement uses TRBV30 and TRBJ1-1, with a possible D match to TRBD1 (5 bases). The CDR3 totals 13 residues. Trimming removed 5 bases from V and 3 bases from J, with 13 bases in between. Germline V gene sequence: CDR1 GTSNPN, CDR2 SVGIG (reference sequence). The CDR3 sequence is CAWSGQGYTEAFF. The DNA of the CDR3 is TGTGCCTGGTCCGGGCAGGGATACACTGAAGCTTTCTTT.

The chain is built from TRBV28 and TRBJ2-7; no clear D. The CDR3 has 14 amino acids. V lost 6 bases and J 0 bases, leaving 12 bases between the germline ends. Germline CDR1 MDHEN, CDR2 SYDVKM. The DNA for the CDR3 is TGTGCCAGCAGCCCAGAGTATAGCTCCTACGAGCAGTACTTC. Translating it yields CASSPEYSSYEQYF.

The chain combines TRBV6-5 with TRBJ2-5; 12 nucleotides line up with TRBD2. Germline lookup yields CDR1 MNHEY and CDR2 SVGAGI. V lost 6 bases to trimming and J lost 6 bases; unmatched junction nucleotides: 8. This CDR3 comprises 15 residues. The CDR3 region has the DNA TGTGCCAGCAGCCACCTAGCGGGAGGGCCCCAGACCCAGTACTTC. As protein: CASSHLAGGPQTQYF.

The rearrangement links TRBV7-2 to TRBJ2-2, with D possibly matching TRBD1 (5 bases). The germline CDR1 and CDR2 sequences are SGHTA and FQGNSA. This CDR3 region has 13 residues. V was trimmed by 5 bases and J by 4 bases, leaving 8 bases between them. CDR3 nucleotides: TGTGCCAGCAGCCATGACAGCACCGGGGAGCTGTTTTTT. Amino acids: CASSHDSTGELFF.

This chain connects TRBV19 to TRBJ1-4; 9 bases align to TRBD1. Trimming cost V 5 bases and J 8 bases; bases outside gene matches: 18. The CDR3 loop spans 18 amino acids. CDR1 and CDR2 from the germline V gene are LNHDA and SQIVND (reference sequence). The CDR3 DNA follows: TGTGCCAGTAGTCCGCCGGGACAGGGCTTAAGACGGTTCGAAAAACTGTTTTTT. As protein: CASSPPGQGLRRFEKLFF.

The V and J genes are TRBV10-2 and TRBJ1-4; D is possibly TRBD1 (5 bases). The CDR3 loop spans 14 amino acids. Germline V CDR1 and CDR2: WSHSY, SAAADI. V lost 4 bases, J lost 2 bases, and 8 bases lay in between. DNA of the CDR3: TGCGCCAGCAGTGCAGGGAACACTAATGAAAAACTGTTTTTT. As protein: CASSAGNTNEKLFF.

The V gene is TRBV13, the J gene TRBJ1-3; no clear D gene. Germline V gives CDR1 PRHDT, CDR2 FYEKMQ (reference sequence). This CDR3 is 14 amino acids long. V shed 3 bases and J shed 0 bases, with 6 bases lying between them. CDR3 in DNA: TGTGCCAGCAGCTTCAGAAGCTCTGGAAACACCATATATTTT. Translated: CASSFRSSGNTIYF.

In its sample, this clone was seen once. The V gene is TRBV4-3, the J gene TRBJ2-6; perhaps TRBD1 as D (6 bases). Trimming removed 0 bases at V and 4 bases at J, with 13 bases between. The germline V gene has CDR1 LGHNA and CDR2 YSLEER. The CDR3 length is 17 residues. CDR3: CASSQDIGGRGANVLTF. The CDR3 nucleotides read TGCGCCAGCAGCCAAGATATAGGGGGTCGGGGGGCCAACGTCCTGACTTTC.

The V and J genes are TRBV28 and TRBJ2-3, with 10 bases aligning to TRBD2. This CDR3 contains 17 residues. In germline, CDR1 is MDHEN, CDR2 SYDVKM. V dropped 3 bases and J dropped 3; count of bases not matched to a gene: 9. The CDR3 DNA reads TGTGCCAGCAGTTTGAGGACTAGCGGTATGGGGACAGATACGCAGTATTTT. This codes for CASSLRTSGMGTDTQYF.

This clone was seen once. This chain links TRBV2 with TRBJ2-7; D is ambiguous. In germline, CDR1 is SNHLY, CDR2 FYNNEI. This CDR3 spans 12 amino acids. The V and J ends lost 6 bases and 3 bases respectively, with 9 bases between them. Here the CDR3 DNA reads TGTGCCAGCAGCTCGCAGGTCTACGAGCAGTACTTC. As protein: CASSSQVYEQYF.

The chain is built from TRBV7-9 and TRBJ2-2; either TRBD1 or TRBD2 may supply D (6 bases each). Germline assignment: CDR1 SEHNR and CDR2 FQNEAQ (reference sequence). The CDR3 spans 16 residues. Trimming left V 1 base short and J 7 bases short, with 16 bases between. The CDR3 sequence is CASSLDGRGRVGELFF. CDR3 coding DNA: TGTGCCAGCAGCTTAGATGGCCGGGGGCGCGTCGGGGAGCTGTTTTTT.

The V and J genes are TRBV5-1 and TRBJ2-1; 9 bases are shared with TRBD1. J was trimmed by 7 bases and V by 5 bases; bases with no gene match: 4. The CDR3 loop spans 13 amino acids. Germline V CDR1 and CDR2: SGHRS, YFSETQ. CDR3 coding DNA: TGCGCCAGCAGACCGGACAGGGGAAATGAGCAGTTCTTC. Translating gives CASRPDRGNEQFF.

This clone has only a few counts. V gene TRBV28 combines with J gene TRBJ2-2, with 13 bases aligning to TRBD2. V lost 4 bases and J lost 7; bases outside the gene matches: 12. Germline CDR1 and CDR2: MDHEN and SYDVKM. This CDR3 spans 18 amino acids. CDR3 residues: CASSSRTSGRIFSGELFF. CDR3 bases: TGTGCCAGCAGTTCTCGGACTAGCGGGAGAATCTTCAGCGGGGAGCTGTTTTTT.

The DNA for the CDR3 is TGTGCCAGCAGCTTATTTACCACAGATACGCAGTATTTT. Translated: CASSLFTTDTQYF. V gene TRBV7-9 combines with J gene TRBJ2-3; the D is unclear. The CDR3 spans 13 residues. CDR1 and CDR2 (germline): SEHNR, FQNEAQ (reference sequence). The germline V and J ends were trimmed by 2 bases and 2 bases, with 5 bases remaining between them.

The chain combines TRBV28 with TRBJ2-2; D is uncertain. V was pared by 8 bases and J by 5 bases, with 12 bases between. The CDR3 length is 13 residues. Germline CDR1 is MDHEN and CDR2 is SYDVKM. The CDR3 sequence is CASANLGTGELFF. The CDR3 region has the DNA TGTGCCAGCGCAAATTTGGGGACCGGGGAGCTGTTTTTT. Combining the CDR3 with reference TRBV28 and TRBJ2-2 gives the whole variable domain DVKVTQSSRYLVKRTGEKVFLECVQDMDHENMFWYRQDPGLGLRLIYFSYDVKMKEKGDIPEGYSVSREKKERFSLILESASTNQTSMYLCASANLGTGELFFGEGSRLTVL.